These 12 T cell receptor beta chains share one sample of origin, sequenced in a study of prognosis after radiotherapy for stage I lung cancer (TCRdb year 2021). The instrument given in TCRdb is Illumina HiSeq 3000. Two rounds of multiplex PCR on genomic DNA were used to amplify the TCR beta CDR3 region. In the first PCR round, primers specific to each TRBV and TRBJ gene were used, and the primer sequences were filed in Chinese patent CN105087789A. TCRdb applied fastp at Q25 and MiXCR to the public reads, then kept only in-frame beta chains. Each CDR3 protein gets just one entry, which takes the most common genes and DNA from the rows behind it. Counted in this sample were around 30,000 distinct CDR3 sequences; 31% of them appeared once. The ten biggest clones cover 9.5% to 13% of the sample. The sequencing here drew on PBMCs, taken before or after stereotactic body radiation therapy (not recorded which). The receptors here all came from a donor over 45 with non-small cell lung cancer.

At least ten counts were recorded for this clonotype. In nucleotides, the CDR3 is TGTGCCATCAGTGAGGCTAAGGGGGTATACGAGCAGTACTTC. Protein product: CAISEAKGVYEQYF. V gene TRBV10-3 combines with J gene TRBJ2-7; D perhaps matches TRBD1 (6 bases). This CDR3 has 14 amino acids. V was trimmed by 2 bases and J by 4 bases, leaving 12 bases between them. Germline lookup yields CDR1 ENHRY and CDR2 SYGVKD.

This clonotype was observed many times. As DNA, the CDR3 is TGCAGTGCTTCTCAGGGGGCTGGAAACACCATATATTTT. It yields the protein CSASQGAGNTIYF. The chain links TRBV20-1 to TRBJ1-3; 7 bases match TRBD1. The CDR3 is made up of 13 amino acids. Trimming at V came to 5 bases and at J to 2 bases, leaving 3 bases not matched to a gene. Per the germline V gene, CDR1 is DFQATT and CDR2 is SNEGSKA (reference sequence).

As for this clonotype: Relative to the germline gene, one junction end is altered; a read error may explain this. This rearrangement joins TRBV6-1 to TRBJ2-1; 7 bases match TRBD2. CDR3 length equals 16 residues. Germline assignment: CDR1 MNHNS and CDR2 SASEGT. This CDR3 is CASGEAPGGSYNEQFF. The DNA for the CDR3 is TGTGCCAGCGGTGAAGCCCCGGGGGGCTCCTACAATGAGCAGTTCTTC.

This clonotype appeared a single time. The chain's CDR3 is CASSEGRGIAANEKLFF. The CDR3 bases are TGTGCCAGCAGTGAAGGGAGGGGCATCGCAGCTAATGAAAAACTGTTTTTT. The J gene is TRBJ1-4, the V gene TRBV2; D might be TRBD1 (5 bases). V was clipped by 1 base and J by 3 bases, with 15 bases between them. CDR1 and CDR2 from the germline V gene are SNHLY and FYNNEI. There are 17 residues in the CDR3.

This clonotype came up many times. The rearrangement joins TRBV18 to TRBJ1-5; D unclear. V was clipped by 2 bases and J by 4 bases, with 12 bases between them. The CDR3 is 15 amino acids. Germline CDR1 reads KGHSH; CDR2 reads LQKENI. The CDR3 coding sequence is TGTGCCAGCTCACCAATCGCACAACTAAATCAGCCCCAGCATTTT. Translated: CASSPIAQLNQPQHF.

This clonotype was seen a single time. A far more abundant clone sits one base away, making this likely a read error. J is TRBJ2-3 and V is TRBV6-4, with 7 nucleotides matching TRBD1. The CDR3 runs 15 residues. Per germline, CDR1 MRHNA and CDR2 SNTAGT. CDR3 protein: CASSYSGQCEDTQYF. CDR3 bases: TGTGCCAGCAGTTACTCGGGACAGTGCGAAGATACGCAGTATTTT.

For this clonotype: This may be a read error: a much more frequent sequence differs by one nucleotide. The V and J genes are TRBV27 and TRBJ2-1; D is undetermined. The CDR3 has 14 amino acids. The germline V gene has CDR1 MNHEY and CDR2 SMNVEV (reference sequence). Trimming removed 8 bases from V and 4 bases from J, with 15 bases in between. The CDR3 sequence: CASGQGYGYNEQFF. CDR3 bases: TGTGCCAGCGGTCAAGGGTACGGTTACAATGAGCAGTTCTTC.

This clonotype was seen repeatedly, ten times or more. This chain uses TRBV20-1 with TRBJ1-2; 9 positions match TRBD1. V shed 6 bases, J shed 6 bases, and the junction held 14 bases outside the gene matches. The CDR3 spans 15 residues. The germline gives CDR1 DFQATT, CDR2 SNEGSKA (reference sequence). The CDR3 reads CSAYTGTGTDNGYTF. Here the CDR3 DNA reads TGCAGTGCCTATACCGGGACAGGGACTGATAATGGCTACACCTTC.

This clonotype has a single count. The genes are TRBV5-1 and TRBJ2-5, with 8 nucleotides matching TRBD2. This CDR3 has 15 residues. Germline CDR1 reads SGHRS; CDR2 reads YFSETQ. The ends lost 0 bases at V and 5 bases at J; junction bases unmatched: 6. The CDR3 DNA reads as TGCGCCAGCAGCTTGGCTGGCGGGGGGATCGAGACCCAGTACTTC. This sequence encodes CASSLAGGGIETQYF.

This clonotype was seen repeatedly, ten times or more. The CDR3 does not end in the conserved phenylalanine or tryptophan, so this is likely a read error. This chain links TRBV19 with TRBJ1-2; no definite D call. V was cut by 3 bases and J by 4 bases, with 21 bases left in between. This CDR3 contains 17 residues. Germline V gene sequence: CDR1 LNHDA, CDR2 SQIVND (reference sequence). CDR3 sequence reads: CASSINIRERRSYGYTL. The CDR3 DNA reads TGTGCCAGTAGTATTAACATCCGGGAACGTCGTAGCTATGGCTACACCCTC.

This clonotype was counted once. One end of the junction is discordant with germline, which a read error may explain. The chain carries TRBV19 and TRBJ1-6, with 9 bases matching TRBD1. The CDR3 totals 13 residues. Germline lookup yields CDR1 LNHDA and CDR2 SQIVND (reference sequence). CDR3 DNA: TGTGCCAGTAGGGACAGGGGTGAATCACCCCTCAACTTT. Translating it yields CASRDRGESPLNF.

The chain carries TRBV7-9 and TRBJ2-7; D perhaps matches TRBD2 (6 bases). V shed 10 bases and J shed 0 bases, with 31 bases lying between them. Per germline, CDR1 SEHNR and CDR2 FQNEAQ (reference sequence). This CDR3 has 19 residues. This chain's CDR3 is CANRPRGSISLRSSYEQYF. CDR3 DNA sequence: TGTGCCAACAGACCACGGGGGAGTATTTCCCTCAGGAGCTCCTACGAGCAGTACTTC.